The clone carrying this T cell receptor (beta chain) has a count of ten or more. Its antigen is undetermined. No treatment of any kind had been given to any patient before thyroid surgery. The CDR3 has 16 residues. The germline gives CDR1 SGHAT, CDR2 FQNNGV. Trimming shortened V by 3 bases and J by 0 bases, and 12 bases separated the two germline ends. These data are taken from a study of metastatic and nonmetastatic thyroid tumors. In the study overall: Samples came from malignant and benign thyroid patients, and repertoires were compared across blood and tumor or nodule tissue. Overall study results and limits: The study reportedly found significantly higher TCR beta diversity in malignant thyroid tumors than benign nodules, in blood and tumor.

Original data processing: Across clinicopathological groups, CDR3 differences served as the basis for building a distant-metastasis classifier for papillary thyroid cancer. TCRdb used MiXCR to call clones anew from the PCR reads. The V and J calls follow TCRdb's processing rather than the paper's. The table includes about 21,000 clones, roughly 13% detected once. Sequencing was done on a sample of blood. The chain uses TRBV11-2 and TRBJ2-1, with D maybe TRBD1 (6 bases). This clonotype was obtained from a female donor with papillary thyroid cancer or a benign thyroid nodule (not recorded which). Some clones in this sample may be carry-over from other donors' samples. CDR3 sequence: CASSLGMDSSYNEQFF. The DNA of the CDR3 is TGTGCCAGCAGCTTGGGCATGGACAGCTCCTACAATGAGCAGTTCTTC. Filled out from reference TRBV11-2 and TRBJ2-1, the complete variable domain reads EAGVAQSPRYKIIEKRQSVAFWCNPISGHATLYWYQQILGQGPKLLIQFQNNGVVDDSQLPKDRFSAERLKGVDSTLKIQPAKLEDSAVYLCASSLGMDSSYNEQFFGPGTRLTVL.